These 19 T cell receptor beta chains share one sample of origin, sequenced in a study of shared clonotypes between healthy human individuals. Data came from immunoSEQ multiplex PCR; TCRdb stores just in-frame clones and leaves some out. Counted here are over 850,000 clones, about 84% occurring once; the ten biggest clones make up 0.5% to 0.65%. The sequenced material came from memory CD4+ T cells from PBMCs. Stated subset: CD45RA-negative fraction. The receptors here all came from a man younger than 35 in good health. Some clones in this sample may be carry-over from other donors' samples.

This clone was observed at least ten times. This chain uses TRBV11-2 with TRBJ1-1; D possibly corresponds to TRBD1 (5 bases). The germline gives CDR1 SGHAT, CDR2 FQNNGV. Trimming removed 3 bases from V and 5 bases from J, with 10 bases in between. This CDR3 is 13 amino acids long. For the CDR3, the DNA is TGTGCCAGCAGCTTCAAAGGGGATACTGAAGCTTTCTTT. Amino acid sequence: CASSFKGDTEAFF.

V usage is TRBV5-1 and J usage is TRBJ2-7; 7 positions agree with TRBD2. The CDR3 has 15 amino acids. Germline V lookup: CDR1 SGHRS, CDR2 YFSETQ. Trimming at V came to 4 bases and at J to 0 bases, leaving 7 bases not matched to a gene. In DNA form, the CDR3 reads TGCGCCAGCAGCCTCGGACTAGGGCTCTCCTACGAGCAGTACTTC. It specifies CASSLGLGLSYEQYF.

The chain is built from TRBV2 and TRBJ2-5, with 15 bases matching TRBD2. V lost 6 bases to trimming and J lost 4 bases; unmatched junction nucleotides: 9. The CDR3 is 17 amino acids. CDR1 is SNHLY, CDR2 FYNNEI, per germline. DNA for the CDR3: TGTGCCAGCAGCGGACTAGCGGGAGGGCCGTTCGGAGAGACCCAGTACTTC. It codes for CASSGLAGGPFGETQYF.

The chain employs TRBV28 and TRBJ1-2; D may be TRBD1 (5 bases). Trimming left V 3 bases short and J 8 bases short, with 19 bases between. The CDR3 runs to 15 residues. Per the germline V gene, CDR1 is MDHEN and CDR2 is SYDVKM. CDR3 region: CASSLLQGLSGGYTF. CDR3 bases: TGTGCCAGCAGTTTGCTGCAGGGCCTATCCGGGGGCTACACCTTC.

This sequence joins TRBV29-1 and TRBJ2-5, with 9 nucleotides matching TRBD1. J lost 5 bases, V lost 7 bases, and 14 bases had no gene match. Looked up from germline, CDR1 is SQVTM and CDR2 is ANQGSEA. This CDR3 is built from 15 residues. CDR3 sequence reads: CSAQPTGTGRETQYF. CDR3 bases: TGCAGCGCCCAACCAACCGGGACAGGGAGGGAGACCCAGTACTTC. The full variable domain, in which reference TRBV29-1 and TRBJ2-5 provide the parts outside the CDR3, is SAVISQKPSRDICQRGTSLTIQCQVDSQVTMMFWYRQQPGQSLTLIATANQGSEATYESGFVIDKFPISRPNLTFSTLTVSNMSPEDSSIYLCSAQPTGTGRETQYFGPGTRLLVL.

In its sample, this clone was seen once. The chain joins TRBV28 to TRBJ2-4; 7 positions match TRBD2. This CDR3 spans 15 amino acids. J gave up 6 bases and V 7 bases, and 12 bases lay outside the gene matches. CDR1 is MDHEN and CDR2 is SYDVKM in the germline V gene. The CDR3, as DNA: TGTGCCAGCACCTTTGTCAGCGGGAATTTAAACATTCAGTACTTC. The encoded protein is CASTFVSGNLNIQYF. The whole variable domain, remainder taken from reference TRBV28 and TRBJ2-4, is DVKVTQSSRYLVKRTGEKVFLECVQDMDHENMFWYRQDPGLGLRLIYFSYDVKMKEKGDIPEGYSVSREKKERFSLILESASTNQTSMYLCASTFVSGNLNIQYFGAGTRLSVL.

Comment on this clone: A single base is all that separates this from a far larger clone, so a read error is likely. Other DNA sequences in the sample encode the same CDR3. J is TRBJ2-7 and V is TRBV10-3; D gene unclear. Trimming shortened V by 5 bases and J by 1 base, and 6 bases separated the two germline ends. Germline-derived CDR1 and CDR2 are ENHRY and SYGVKD. This CDR3 has 12 amino acids. The CDR3 DNA follows: TGTGCCATCAGTCACAGTTCCTACGAGCAGTACTTC. Translated, it gives CAISHSSYEQYF.

The gene calls are TRBV15 and TRBJ1-1; no clear D. Germline CDR1 is LNHNV and CDR2 is YYDKDF (reference sequence). This CDR3 has 14 residues. The germline V and J ends were trimmed by 9 bases and 1 base, with 15 bases remaining between them. CDR3 amino acids: CATAFGITNTEAFF. The CDR3 DNA sequence: TGTGCCACGGCCTTCGGGATAACGAACACTGAAGCTTTCTTT.

The chain employs TRBV28 and TRBJ1-5, with no clear D. The CDR3 covers 12 residues. Trimming left V 4 bases short and J 9 bases short, with 10 bases between. Germline V gene lookup returns CDR1 MDHEN and CDR2 SYDVKM. DNA for the CDR3: TGTGCCAGCAGTTCCTTACCGGGGCCCCAGCATTTT. Amino acid sequence: CASSSLPGPQHF.

The rearrangement uses TRBV4-1 and TRBJ2-7; 7 bases are shared with TRBD2. The DNA end is more similar to TRBJ2-1, so the J call may be wrong. The CDR3 contains 16 residues. Germline V gives CDR1 MGHRA, CDR2 YSYEKL. CDR3 protein: CASSREGLAAYNEQFF. Written as DNA, the CDR3 is TGCGCCAGCAGCCGGGAGGGTCTAGCGGCCTACAATGAGCAGTTCTTC.

This chain links TRBV7-2 with TRBJ2-5; the D is unclear. The germline gives CDR1 SGHTA, CDR2 FQGNSA. The CDR3 has 13 amino acids. V was cut by 5 bases and J by 7 bases, with 14 bases left in between. This CDR3 reads CASSQSRIGTQYF. The CDR3 bases are TGTGCCAGCAGCCAATCACGGATAGGGACCCAGTACTTC.

J is TRBJ1-1 and V is TRBV28; maybe TRBD1 (6 bases). The V and J ends lost 7 bases and 3 bases respectively, with 15 bases between them. This CDR3 is built from 14 residues. Germline CDR1 MDHEN, CDR2 SYDVKM. The DNA of the CDR3 is TGTGCCAGCACCGAAGTAGGGGGTGACACTGAAGCTTTCTTT. Its protein is CASTEVGGDTEAFF. Using reference TRBV28 and TRBJ1-1 for the parts outside the CDR3, the full variable domain is DVKVTQSSRYLVKRTGEKVFLECVQDMDHENMFWYRQDPGLGLRLIYFSYDVKMKEKGDIPEGYSVSREKKERFSLILESASTNQTSMYLCASTEVGGDTEAFFGQGTRLTVV.

In this sample, this clone turned up a few times. The rearrangement uses TRBV4-1 and TRBJ1-1; D gene ambiguous. Germline V lookup: CDR1 MGHRA, CDR2 YSYEKL. The CDR3 extends over 16 amino acids. V lost 1 base, J lost 1 base, and 13 bases lay in between. The DNA for the CDR3 is TGCGCCAGCAGCCAAGGAGTAGGCGGACCGAACACTGAAGCTTTCTTT. Protein: CASSQGVGGPNTEAFF.

The CDR3 here is CASSSTIDGEGVNQPQHF. CDR3 DNA sequence: TGTGCCAGCAGCTCAACTATCGACGGGGAGGGAGTCAATCAGCCCCAGCATTTT. This chain joins TRBV7-9 and TRBJ1-5; D remains unclear. The CDR3 loop spans 18 amino acids. V was shortened by 4 bases and J by 3 bases, with 22 bases between the two germline ends. The germline gives CDR1 SEHNR, CDR2 FQNEAQ (reference sequence).

This clone showed up just a few times. The chain has TRBV7-6 and TRBJ2-5; perhaps TRBD2 as D (7 bases). The V and J ends lost 5 bases and 3 bases respectively, with 16 bases between them. The germline CDR1 and CDR2 sequences are SGHVS and FNYEAQ. This CDR3 contains 15 residues. The DNA of the CDR3 is TGTGCCAGCAGCCGGGGGGCGGGGGCCGAAGAGACCCAGTACTTC. This encodes CASSRGAGAEETQYF.

The J gene is TRBJ2-3, the V gene TRBV10-1, with D maybe TRBD2 (5 bases). Germline values: CDR1 WNHNN, CDR2 SYGVQD (reference sequence). This CDR3 is 15 amino acids long. Trimming left V 6 bases short and J 0 bases short, with 13 bases between. The CDR3 sequence is CASSPAETSTDTQYF. The CDR3 DNA follows: TGCGCCAGCAGCCCAGCGGAGACTAGCACAGATACGCAGTATTTT.

This rearrangement joins TRBV19 to TRBJ1-1, with a tentative D call TRBD1 (5 bases). Trimming cost V 5 bases and J 8 bases, with 15 bases left between them. The germline CDR1 and CDR2 sequences are LNHDA and SQIVND (reference sequence). There are 13 residues in the CDR3. CDR3 in amino acids: CASSVIRETEAFF. The CDR3 DNA reads TGTGCCAGTAGTGTAATCAGGGAAACAGAAGCTTTCTTT.

Details on this clone: Germline and junction disagree at one end, which may indicate a read error. The chain links TRBV4-2 to TRBJ2-2; D call uncertain. CDR1 LGHNA and CDR2 YNFKEQ come from the germline V gene. The length of the CDR3 is 13 residues. The CDR3 DNA is TGTGCCAGCAGCCAAGGGAACGCCGGGGAGCTGTTTTTT. This encodes CASSQGNAGELFF.

This clone came up once. This sample includes further DNA sequences coding for the same CDR3. This rearrangement joins TRBV2 to TRBJ2-3; TRBD1 aligns across 9 bases. V dropped 6 bases and J dropped 3; count of bases not matched to a gene: 1. CDR1 and CDR2 (germline): SNHLY, FYNNEI. This CDR3 region has 13 residues. This CDR3 is CASRDRGTDTQYF. Written as DNA, the CDR3 is TGTGCCAGCAGGGACAGGGGTACAGATACGCAGTATTTT.